Following are 25 T cell receptor beta chains from one sample sequenced in a study of persistence of HIV-infected CD4 T cells. These receptors' antigens are unknown. This was the immunoSEQ version 4 assay in survey mode. The assay was immunoSEQ multiplex PCR, and TCRdb's table has in-frame clones only and misses some. Of tens of thousands of clones listed, roughly nine tenths are singletons. Cells were stimulated nonspecifically with anti-CD3/anti-CD28 magnetic beads. Sorting selected CD4+ T cells upregulating both CD40 ligand and CD69. This material consisted of CD4+ T cells sorted from PBMCs after roughly 19-hour stimulation, taken from a patient who received antiretroviral therapy. The origin of the receptors is an adult woman with HIV who was CMV-seropositive.

The chain combines TRBV5-5 with TRBJ1-2; the D gene is possibly TRBD1 (5 bases). Trimming left V 1 base short and J 2 bases short, with 18 bases between. This CDR3 comprises 17 residues. Germline V gene sequence: CDR1 SGHKS, CDR2 YYEKEE (reference sequence). CDR3 DNA: TGTGCCAGCAGCTTGACAGGTTCGCCGGCATTAAACTATGGCTACACCTTC. It yields the protein CASSLTGSPALNYGYTF.

In nucleotides, the CDR3 is TGCAGTGCGCCACTAAATGAAAAACTGTTTTTT. Encoded protein: CSAPLNEKLFF. J is TRBJ1-4 and V is TRBV20-1; D call uncertain. This CDR3 has 11 amino acids. V gave up 6 bases and J gave up 5 bases, with 7 bases separating them. The V gene's germline CDR1 is DFQATT and CDR2 SNEGSKA (reference sequence).

V and J are TRBV18 and TRBJ1-5, with 7 bases that match TRBD1. Trimming cost V 4 bases and J 7 bases; bases outside gene matches: 10. The CDR3 has 15 amino acids. Germline CDR1 and CDR2: KGHSH and LQKENI. The CDR3 coding sequence is TGTGCCAGCTCACTAGTACGAGGGACAGAACAGCCCCAGCATTTT. This codes for CASSLVRGTEQPQHF.

This chain joins TRBV27 and TRBJ1-2; tentative D call: TRBD1 (5 bases). This CDR3 has 13 residues. Germline CDR1 and CDR2: MNHEY and SMNVEV (reference sequence). V lost 2 bases and J lost 7, with 11 bases in between. The CDR3 bases are TGTGCCAGCAGTTTAGGTCTGGGGGGTGGCTACACCTTC. Translation: CASSLGLGGGYTF.

The chain has TRBV7-2 and TRBJ1-5; no reliable D call. The CDR3 totals 13 residues. The V and J ends lost 2 bases and 9 bases respectively, with 11 bases between them. Germline V gives CDR1 SGHTA, CDR2 FQGNSA. In DNA, the CDR3 is TGTGCCAGCAGCTTAATGGCCTTACGGCCCCAGCATTTT. Its translation is CASSLMALRPQHF. Looking up the rest from reference TRBV7-2 and TRBJ1-5 gives the full variable domain: GAGVSQSPSNKVTEKGKDVELRCDPISGHTALYWYRQSLGQGLEFLIYFQGNSAPDKSGLPSDRFSAERTGGSVSTLTIQRTQQEDSAVYLCASSLMALRPQHFGDGTRLSIL.

The J gene is TRBJ1-2, the V gene TRBV20-1; D is undetermined. This CDR3 comprises 14 residues. V was cut by 3 bases and J by 6 bases, with 17 bases left in between. CDR1 is DFQATT and CDR2 is SNEGSKA in the germline V gene (reference sequence). The CDR3 DNA reads as TGCAGTGCTAGTGAGGCAGTCCGGAAGAATGGCTACACCTTC. This translates into CSASEAVRKNGYTF.

This chain joins TRBV5-1 and TRBJ1-4, with a tentative D call TRBD1 (5 bases). Germline-derived CDR1 and CDR2 are SGHRS and YFSETQ. Between the trimmed V and J ends, which lost 4 bases and 7 bases, there was a span of 17 bases. The CDR3 length is 15 residues. The CDR3 nucleotides are TGCGCCAGCAGCCCGGGGACGGGGTTGAGTGAAAAACTGTTTTTT. Protein: CASSPGTGLSEKLFF.

V usage is TRBV15 and J usage is TRBJ1-5; D is perhaps TRBD1 (5 bases). The V end was cut by 1 base, the J end by 7 bases, with 14 bases between. Germline CDR1 and CDR2: LNHNV and YYDKDF (reference sequence). The CDR3 has 15 amino acids. The chain's CDR3 is CATSRGMGDRQPQHF. The CDR3 DNA reads as TGTGCCACCAGCAGAGGCATGGGGGATCGACAGCCCCAGCATTTT.

The V and J genes are TRBV11-3 and TRBJ2-1; 12 bases are shared with TRBD2. This CDR3 spans 17 amino acids. Per germline, CDR1 SGHNT and CDR2 YENEEA. Trimming removed 0 bases from V and 10 bases from J; junction bases left unmatched: 10. The CDR3 bases are TGTGCCAGCAGCTTAGACCCTACTAGCGGGGGGCGTCGGGAGCAGTTCTTC. It yields the protein CASSLDPTSGGRREQFF.

V and J are TRBV24-1 and TRBJ2-7; 8 bases are a match to TRBD1. There are 18 residues in the CDR3. CDR1 and CDR2 from the germline V gene are KGHDR and SFDVKD. The DNA for the CDR3 is TGTGCCACCAGTGACTACCCTCCGGGTCAGGGGGCCTCCCACGAGCAGTACGTC. Amino acids: CATSDYPPGQGASHEQYV.

The chain employs TRBV29-1 and TRBJ2-3, with 9 bases matching TRBD2. The CDR3 extends over 15 amino acids. Trimming took 5 bases from V and 4 from J; bases not matched to a gene: 10. CDR1 is SQVTM and CDR2 is ANQGSEA in the germline V gene. The CDR3 DNA is TGCAGCGTTCGGGCTAGCGGGGTCGAATCAGATACGCAGTATTTT. This translates into CSVRASGVESDTQYF.

This chain connects TRBV5-6 to TRBJ2-7; no clear D. V lost 2 bases and J 3 bases, leaving 6 bases between the germline ends. Germline lookup yields CDR1 SGHDT and CDR2 YYEEEE. This CDR3 contains 12 residues. The CDR3 is CASSFDGYEQYF. The CDR3 DNA sequence: TGTGCCAGCAGCTTTGACGGCTACGAGCAGTACTTC.

The chain carries TRBV11-3 and TRBJ2-1; 12 bases map to TRBD2. The V and J ends lost 2 bases and 16 bases, in that order; junction bases with no gene match: 12. Germline V lookup: CDR1 SGHNT, CDR2 YENEEA. The CDR3 has 15 residues. The CDR3 DNA reads TGTGCCAGCAGCTTATGGTCTAGCGGGGGGGCTAGGATCTTCTTC. It specifies CASSLWSSGGARIFF.

CDR3 nucleotide sequence: TGCGCCAGCAGCTCTCCCGCCAGGGGAGGTGGCTACACCTTC. Its translation is CASSSPARGGGYTF. The V and J genes are TRBV4-1 and TRBJ1-2; possibly TRBD1 for D (6 bases). Trimming left V 5 bases short and J 7 bases short, with 17 bases between. CDR1 is MGHRA and CDR2 is YSYEKL in the germline V gene. The CDR3 has 14 residues.

The chain couples TRBV27 to TRBJ1-1, with 8 bases lining up with TRBD1. The CDR3 spans 16 residues. The J segment lost 1 base and the V segment lost 3 bases, leaving 7 bases of the junction unmatched. Germline values: CDR1 MNHEY, CDR2 SMNVEV (reference sequence). CDR3 loop: CASSFGRGLGNTEAFF. The CDR3 DNA follows: TGTGCCAGCAGTTTTGGCAGGGGGCTCGGGAACACTGAAGCTTTCTTT.

The V gene is TRBV5-1, the J gene TRBJ2-1, with 9 bases matching TRBD2. Unmatched junction bases numbered 5, after V lost 0 bases and J lost 7 bases. The CDR3 runs 15 residues. The V gene's germline CDR1 is SGHRS and CDR2 YFSETQ. The CDR3 loop reads CASSLGGGAPNEQFF. The CDR3 bases are TGCGCCAGCAGCTTGGGCGGGGGGGCCCCGAATGAGCAGTTCTTC.

The chain joins TRBV5-6 to TRBJ2-3; D gene unclear. The germline gives CDR1 SGHDT, CDR2 YYEEEE. CDR3 length: 13 amino acids. The V and J ends lost 2 bases and 0 bases respectively, with 4 bases between them. The CDR3 spells CASSFQSTDTQYF. The CDR3 region has the DNA TGTGCCAGCAGCTTCCAAAGCACAGATACGCAGTATTTT.

The V call is TRBV18, the J call TRBJ2-3; 8 positions match TRBD2. V lost 1 base to trimming and J lost 2 bases; unmatched junction nucleotides: 5. The CDR3 runs 16 residues. CDR1 and CDR2 (germline): KGHSH, LQKENI. CDR3: CASSPQLAENTDTQYF. For the CDR3, the DNA is TGTGCCAGCTCACCACAACTAGCGGAGAACACAGATACGCAGTATTTT.

This chain links TRBV5-4 with TRBJ1-1, with D tentatively TRBD1 (5 bases). Per the germline V gene, CDR1 is SGHNT and CDR2 is YYREEE (reference sequence). The CDR3 consists of 15 residues. V was clipped by 7 bases and J by 0 bases, with 16 bases between them. The CDR3 loop is CASARGVSVNTEAFF. The CDR3 nucleotides read TGTGCCAGCGCCCGGGGGGTGTCGGTGAACACTGAAGCTTTCTTT.

The rearrangement joins TRBV29-1 to TRBJ1-1; the match to TRBD1 covers 10 bases. The CDR3 has 13 residues. Germline V CDR1 and CDR2: SQVTM, ANQGSEA. With 7 bases clipped from V and 4 bases from J, the junction kept 6 bases outside the gene matches. CDR3 nucleotide sequence: TGCAGCGCCAGGACAGGGGGTGTCACTGAAGCTTTCTTT. Its protein product is CSARTGGVTEAFF.

The rearrangement joins TRBV11-2 to TRBJ2-6; 9 nucleotides agree with TRBD1. Germline CDR1 SGHAT, CDR2 FQNNGV. V trimming: 6 bases; J trimming: 1 base; junction bases outside the gene matches: 10. This CDR3 is 18 amino acids long. The CDR3 spells CASRPAGTGSSGANVLTF. The CDR3 DNA reads as TGTGCCAGCAGGCCGGCCGGGACAGGGTCGTCTGGGGCCAACGTCCTGACTTTC.

The V and J genes are TRBV7-8 and TRBJ2-5; D possibly corresponds to TRBD2 (6 bases). The CDR3 length is 16 residues. Germline V gene data show CDR1 as SGHVS and CDR2 as FQNEAQ. The V and J ends lost 5 bases and 1 base respectively, with 17 bases between them. CDR3 coding DNA: TGTGCCAGCAGCCCACTAGCTTACGGGTTCCAAGAGACCCAGTACTTC. Translated, it gives CASSPLAYGFQETQYF.

This chain links TRBV7-6 with TRBJ2-3, with no clear D. The CDR3 runs to 12 residues. The V gene lost 1 base and the J gene lost 1 base, with 0 bases spanning the gap. CDR1 is SGHVS, CDR2 FNYEAQ, per germline. The CDR3 spells CASSLGTDTQYF. The DNA for the CDR3 is TGTGCCAGCAGCTTAGGCACAGATACGCAGTATTTT.

The rearrangement joins TRBV5-4 to TRBJ1-1, with 7 positions matching TRBD1. J was trimmed by 1 base and V by 3 bases; bases with no gene match: 15. This CDR3 is built from 18 residues. CDR1 SGHNT and CDR2 YYREEE come from the germline V gene (reference sequence). The CDR3 nucleotides read TGTGCCAGCAGCTCGGCAAGACAGGGAACGACGTCGAACACTGAAGCTTTCTTT. Its protein product is CASSSARQGTTSNTEAFF.

The chain links TRBV13 to TRBJ2-3, with D hard to call. The V gene lost 3 bases and the J gene lost 1 base, with 8 bases spanning the gap. In germline, CDR1 is PRHDT, CDR2 FYEKMQ (reference sequence). The CDR3 totals 14 residues. The CDR3 DNA reads TGTGCCAGCAGCTTTCCGCAGCGCACAGATACGCAGTATTTT. Residues: CASSFPQRTDTQYF.